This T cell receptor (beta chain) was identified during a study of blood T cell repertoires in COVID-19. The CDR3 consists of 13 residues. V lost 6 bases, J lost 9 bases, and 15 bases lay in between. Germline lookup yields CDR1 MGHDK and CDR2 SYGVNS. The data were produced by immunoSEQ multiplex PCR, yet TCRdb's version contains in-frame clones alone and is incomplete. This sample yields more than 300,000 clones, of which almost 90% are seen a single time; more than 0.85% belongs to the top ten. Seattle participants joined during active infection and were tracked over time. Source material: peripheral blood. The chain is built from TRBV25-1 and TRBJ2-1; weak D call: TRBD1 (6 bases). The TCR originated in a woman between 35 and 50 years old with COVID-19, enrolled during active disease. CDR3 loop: CASRPPQGLEQFF. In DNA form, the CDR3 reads TGTGCCAGCAGACCACCACAGGGCCTTGAGCAGTTCTTC.